The T cell receptor (beta chain) under discussion was sequenced for a study of T cells after yellow fever vaccination. Whole-study context: SMART-Seq v4 Ultra Low Input handled preparation of low-cell-number fractions. Study results and limitations: Only a minor proportion of clonotypes was detected across both CD4 and CD8 compartments. Post-booster repertoires contained most primary-vaccination clones again (about 96% CD4, roughly 91% CD8).

This clonotype came up a few times. What it recognizes is unknown. V was shortened by 3 bases and J by 6 bases, with 12 bases between the two germline ends. Germline CDR1 reads SGHTA; CDR2 reads FQGNSA. The CDR3 sequence is 14 residues long. Template switching with 5'RACE generated the TCR cDNA and added a universal primer site and UMIs. TCRdb analysed the 5' RACE reads with MiXCR anew, one entry per CDR3 protein. The sample includes 550,000 to 750,000 distinct CDR3 sequences, roughly 13% of them seen just once. The chain couples TRBV7-2 to TRBJ2-1; tentatively, D is TRBD1 (5 bases). The sequence derives from a man aged 25-45 years who received the YFV17D yellow fever vaccine. Material: PBMCs, obtained on the day of the yellow fever booster vaccination. The CDR3: CASSLNQGVNEQFF. Here the CDR3 DNA reads TGTGCCAGCAGCTTGAATCAGGGTGTCAATGAGCAGTTCTTC.